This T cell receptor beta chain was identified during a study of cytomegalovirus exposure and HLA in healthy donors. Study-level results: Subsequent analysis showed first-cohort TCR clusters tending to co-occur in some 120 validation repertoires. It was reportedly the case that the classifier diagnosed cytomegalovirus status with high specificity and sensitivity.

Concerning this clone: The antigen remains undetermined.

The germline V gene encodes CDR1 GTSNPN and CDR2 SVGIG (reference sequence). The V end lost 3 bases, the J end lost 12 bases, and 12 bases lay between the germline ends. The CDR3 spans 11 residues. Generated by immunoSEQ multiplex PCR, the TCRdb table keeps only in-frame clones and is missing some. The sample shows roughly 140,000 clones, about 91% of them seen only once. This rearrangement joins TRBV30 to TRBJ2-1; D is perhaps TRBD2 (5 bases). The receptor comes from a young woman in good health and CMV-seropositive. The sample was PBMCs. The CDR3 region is CAWRTGVGQFF. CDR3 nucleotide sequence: TGTGCCTGGAGAACCGGGGTGGGGCAGTTCTTC.